This TCR beta chain was obtained from a study of identical twins (dated by TCRdb to 2016 to 2018). About the study as a whole: TCR alpha and beta repertoires from monozygotic twins, unrelated adults of various ages and cord blood were deep-sequenced to test whether fetal clonotypes persist. Replicate twin experiments were performed at different times using different library preparation protocols to rule out contamination.

In this sample, this clonotype turned up a few times. Its antigen is not yet known. No much larger clone exists at a distance of one base, and base qualities are not known. Broad study findings and their caveats: Conclusions relied on cross-sectional statistical analysis, since the same donors could not be followed over many years. Compared with coincidental sharing between unrelated individuals, an excess of low generation-probability sequences was observed among out-of-frame TCR alpha sequences shared between twins. Zero-insertion analyses could be partly confounded by invariant T cells such as MAIT and iNKT, though diverse VJ usage argued against such confounding for most clonotypes. In beta out-of-frame sequences, excess twin sharing was weaker, because having fewer shared sequences lowered the signal-to-noise ratio. Abundant cord blood beta clonotypes carried fewer insertions; young adult naive repertoires showed a weaker similar trend, while memory repertoires showed none. Out-of-frame TCR alpha sharing in monozygotic twins was systematically underestimated by recombination models, whereas sharing between unrelated individuals was in agreement with the recombination models.

All donors were healthy Caucasians. The method behind the library was 5' RACE. Instrument on record: Illumina HiSeq 2000. Template switching introduced a universal primer binding site; the final cDNA contained a unique molecular identifier, enabling accurate counting of TCR cDNA molecules. Specific primers in the conserved constant-segment region were used to synthesize first-strand cDNA for TCR alpha and beta chains. Each cDNA library was double barcoded, with a SMART-Mk sample barcode plus Illumina barcodes, to control for contamination. Two successive PCR steps introduced TruSeq adapter sequences along with Illumina sample barcodes. The TCR alpha and beta cDNA libraries were sequenced on the Illumina HiSeq platform using custom primers. Under the source paper's analysis protocol: Raw reads were processed with MiGEC to extract unique molecular identifiers, and MiXCR was used to determine CDR3 positions. For each individual, recombination models were inferred using an EM algorithm with the repgenHMM and IGoR tools. Shared clonotype analysis was performed with the tcR package in R, normalizing sharing by the product of cloneset sizes. To study raw recombination without the effects of thymic and clonal selection, out-of-frame nonproductive sequences were analyzed. TCRdb handled the public reads itself, with Q25 trimming in fastp and clone calling in MiXCR, and kept productive beta chains. Each record represents a unique CDR3 protein, reported with the most common genes and DNA among its rows. For this entry, the V and J calls and clone size follow TCRdb and not the study's own pipeline. The sample has 1.5 million to 2 million distinct CDR3 sequences on record, around a third of them singletons. The ten largest clones capture around 0.3% of the sample.

The germline V gene (reference sequence) yields LGHDT for CDR1 and YNNKEL for CDR2. V has 5 bases trimmed and J has 4 bases trimmed; junction bases matching no gene number 8. The CDR3 spans 15 residues, from the cysteine through the phenylalanine. Here the CDR3 DNA is all that survives: 45 bases in frame from base 1. The TCR originated in a newborn girl in good health. The material sequenced was cord blood. The V gene is TRBV3-1 and the J gene is TRBJ2-7; 10 nucleotides in the junction match TRBD1. The DNA sequence follows: TGTGCCAGCAGCAAGCCGGGACAGGGGACTTACGAGCAGTACTTC. Its protein reads: CASSKPGQGTYEQYF.